This TCR beta chain was profiled in a study of tumor-infiltrating lymphocytes in primary liver carcinoma. Study results and limitations: The overlap of tumor-adjacent and tumor-blood pairs was smaller than that of tumor region pairs.

Reverse transcription of approximately 500 ng total RNA with a constant-region primer produced TCR beta cDNA. Each TCR beta library was derived from three nested multiplex PCR rounds that employed slightly modified ARM-PCR. Primers for the first two PCR rounds were TRBV1-TRBV30 forward primers and a C-beta reverse primer (roughly 10 cycles per round). Using its own MiXCR run on the multiplex PCR reads, TCRdb lists one record per CDR3 protein. The sample yields about 180,000 distinct CDR3 sequences, 50% to 75% seen once. This clonotype was detected ten times or more. Its antigen is as yet unknown. Germline V CDR1 and CDR2: SQVTM, ANQGSEA. After removal of 7 bases from V and 5 bases from J, the junction contained 13 bases not matched to a gene. The CDR3 extends over 14 amino acids. Blood RNA came from unsorted whole blood; germline DNA was also extracted.

Source material: peripheral blood. The sequence derives from a middle-aged man with primary liver carcinoma and hepatitis B virus infection. The chain employs TRBV29-1 and TRBJ2-5, with 7 bases lining up with TRBD2. The CDR3, as DNA: TGCAGCGCCCACTCGGACGGGACTACCGAGACCCAGTACTTC. This gives the protein CSAHSDGTTETQYF.